This TCR beta chain emerged from a study of spatial heterogeneity in lung cancer. TCRdb passed the 5' RACE reads through MiXCR, listing each CDR3 protein once. This sample has about 20,000 distinct CDR3 sequences, with approximately 15% found just once. The time point is: sample taken at primary tumor resection. Researchers sequenced whole RNA taken from tumor, nontumor lung or frozen PBMC without sorting. Concerning this clonotype itself: The antigen remains undetermined.

CDR1 SGHNT and CDR2 YYREEE come from the germline V gene (reference sequence). V shed 5 bases and J 6 bases; nucleotides not matched to a gene: 7. The CDR3 is made up of 13 amino acids. Whole-study findings and limits: Tumoral mutation counts were tracked by counts of expanded intratumoral alpha and beta TCRs. Coverage of tumor T cells, an estimated figure, was approximately 6.9% for alpha and around 13% for beta chains.

The V gene is TRBV5-4, the J gene TRBJ2-5; 7 bases line up with TRBD1. The sample was lung tumor tissue, taken at surgery. The sequence came from a female donor with early-stage non-small cell lung cancer. The CDR3 sequence: CASSDRALQTQYF. The CDR3 DNA reads TGTGCCAGCAGTGACAGGGCGTTACAGACCCAGTACTTC.